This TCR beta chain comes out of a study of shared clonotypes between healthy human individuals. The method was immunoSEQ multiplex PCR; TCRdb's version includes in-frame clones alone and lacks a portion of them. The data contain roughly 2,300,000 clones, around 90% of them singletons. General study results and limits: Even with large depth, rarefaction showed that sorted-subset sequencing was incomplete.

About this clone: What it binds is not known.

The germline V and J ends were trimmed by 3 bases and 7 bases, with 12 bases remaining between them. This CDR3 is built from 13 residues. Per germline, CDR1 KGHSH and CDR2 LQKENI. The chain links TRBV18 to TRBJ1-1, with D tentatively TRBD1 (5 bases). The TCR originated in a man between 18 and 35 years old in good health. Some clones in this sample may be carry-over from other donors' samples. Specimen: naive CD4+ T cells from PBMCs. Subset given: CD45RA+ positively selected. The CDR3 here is CASSPDPDSEAFF. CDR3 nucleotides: TGTGCCAGCTCACCCGACCCCGACAGTGAAGCTTTCTTT.